This TCR beta chain comes out of a study of blood T cell repertoires in COVID-19. Study-level background: Specimens from acute and convalescent COVID-19 originated in the United States, Italy and Spain.

Original processing notes: Scientists estimated how many nucleated cells there were by amplifying reference gene primers. Data came from immunoSEQ multiplex PCR; TCRdb stores just in-frame clones and leaves some out. V, J and clone size were drawn from that table, and D and trimming were deduced from the DNA. Among about 120,000 clones listed, about 83% were seen once. The sample comprised peripheral blood. This receptor was identified in a man in his 60s with acute or convalescent COVID-19.

The CDR3 region is CASSSQGTTSYEQYF. The CDR3 bases are TGTGCCAGCAGCTCCCAAGGGACTACCTCCTACGAGCAGTACTTC. The V gene is TRBV7-9, the J gene TRBJ2-7, with 7 bases identical to TRBD2. The CDR3 contains 15 residues. V gave up 4 bases and J gave up 0 bases; unmatched junction bases: 6. Looked up from germline, CDR1 is SEHNR and CDR2 is FQNEAQ (reference sequence). Complete variable domain (other parts from reference TRBV7-9 and TRBJ2-7): DTGVSQNPRHKITKRGQNVTFRCDPISEHNRLYWYRQTLGQGPEFLTYFQNEAQLEKSRLLSDRFSAERPKGSFSTLEIQRTEQGDSAMYLCASSSQGTTSYEQYFGPGTRLTVT.